This TCR beta chain is drawn from a study of cytotoxic CD8 clonotypes in ibrutinib-treated CLL. About the research overall: Response samples came after a median about 13 months of treatment, range 6 to 36.

Study-wide results and caveats: Rising at ibrutinib response, clonality subsequently fell back toward baseline at progression.

Concerning this clone: Its antigen is not identified.

Clones were sequenced by immunoSEQ multiplex PCR, and TCRdb holds only the in-frame ones, with some missing. The sample records around 60,000 clones, around 68% being singletons. This sequence originates from a human donor with chronic lymphocytic leukemia. The sample was PBMCs, taken after 12 months of ibrutinib treatment.

The CDR3 here is CASSVVEGRDYGYTF. For the CDR3, the DNA is TGTGCCAGCAGCGTAGTTGAGGGGCGGGACTATGGCTACACCTTC. The gene calls are TRBV9 and TRBJ1-2; possibly TRBD1 for D (5 bases). The CDR3 covers 15 residues. Germline V lookup: CDR1 SGDLS, CDR2 YYNGEE. Trimming removed 0 bases at V and 3 bases at J, with 12 bases between.